The T cell receptor beta chain under discussion was sequenced for a study of T cells in Graves' hyperthyroidism and ophthalmopathy. Study-wide results and limits: Ophthalmopathy, as predicted by the model, came a median around 7 months after the prediction.

Many counts were recorded for this clonotype. Its antigen is currently unknown. V shed 0 bases and J shed 4 bases, with 12 bases lying between them. The CDR3 is 14 residues long. From germline, CDR1 is GTSNPN and CDR2 SVGIG (reference sequence). Subjects with ophthalmopathy showed a Clinical Activity Score no lower than 3, a NOSPECS grade no lower than 4, and a duration shorter than 3 months. Diagnostic assessment was based on clinical symptoms, serum thyroxine and TRAb, thyroid ultrasound and orbital computed tomography. The CDR3 regions of TCR beta were amplified from RNA transcripts. The HTBI primer set was used in a first-round RT-PCR of the TCR CDR3. MiXCR, run by TCRdb on the multiplex PCR reads, gives a single entry per CDR3 protein. The sample has 410,000 or so distinct CDR3 sequences; approximately 15% are singletons.

The TCR originated in a young man with Graves' ophthalmopathy. The sample comprised blood. The chain uses TRBV30 and TRBJ1-2; no definite D call. The DNA of the CDR3 is TGTGCCTGGAGTGTAGGGCAGGCGGCCTATGGCTACACCTTC. Its protein is CAWSVGQAAYGYTF.